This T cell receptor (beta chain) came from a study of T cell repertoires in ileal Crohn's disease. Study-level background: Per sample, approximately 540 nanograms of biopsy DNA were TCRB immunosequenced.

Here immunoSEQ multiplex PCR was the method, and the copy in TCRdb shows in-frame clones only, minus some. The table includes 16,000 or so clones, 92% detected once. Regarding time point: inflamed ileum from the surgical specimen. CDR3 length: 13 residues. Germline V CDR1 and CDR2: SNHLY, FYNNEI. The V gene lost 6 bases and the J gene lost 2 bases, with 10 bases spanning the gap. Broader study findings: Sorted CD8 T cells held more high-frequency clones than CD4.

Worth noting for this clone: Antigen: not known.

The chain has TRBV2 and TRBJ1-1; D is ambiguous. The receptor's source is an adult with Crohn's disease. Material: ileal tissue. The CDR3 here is CASRGPVNTEAFF. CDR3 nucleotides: TGTGCCAGCAGAGGCCCTGTCAACACTGAAGCTTTCTTT.